Listed below are T cell receptor beta chains from one sample, sequenced in a study of T cell changes during pregnancy in multiple sclerosis. Clones were read by immunoSEQ multiplex PCR, and TCRdb kept only the in-frame ones, dropping some. The sample comprises about 59,000 clones, approximately 90% of which are singletons, and around 2.5% rests with the top ten. The sample here was peripheral blood, taken in the first trimester of pregnancy. The receptors come from a female donor with multiple sclerosis, enrolled in a pregnancy study. The CDR3 runs from the conserved cysteine through the conserved F or W. Fields, in order: J gene, V gene, CDR3 protein.

>TRBJ1-3|TRBV19
CASSIFGSDLPGNTIYF
>TRBJ2-2|TRBV11-2
CASRPTGGELFF
>TRBJ1-4|TRBV18
CASSLGQGANEKLFF
>TRBJ2-3|TRBV7-2
CASSLDWTAEITDTQYF
>TRBJ2-7|TRBV6-5
CASRQRLDLGEQYF
>TRBJ1-1|TRBV9
CASSIEGHSRYTEAFF
>TRBJ2-3|TRBV4-2
CASSQDQSLVTDTQYF
>TRBJ2-3|TRBV4-3
CASSQVTSGYTDTQYF
>TRBJ2-3|TRBV7-3
CASSPPTVGDTQYF
>TRBJ2-1|TRBV19
CASSLTGSYNEQFF
>TRBJ2-1|TRBV9
CASSVAVGGMGHEQFF
>TRBJ1-3|TRBV7-6
CASSFSGAGNTIYF
>TRBJ2-1|TRBV5-4
CASSERLAGHNEQFF
>TRBJ2-1|TRBV2
CASTPQAGQGGEQFF
>TRBJ1-4|TRBV7-9
CASSPPGTGVSTNEKLFF
>TRBJ1-2|TRBV9
CASSEGQGVPYGYTF
>TRBJ2-1|TRBV5-4
CASSPQGSNEQFF
>TRBJ2-7|TRBV2
CASSDSGSYEQYF
>TRBJ1-5|TRBV7-2
CASSLSGVYQPQHF
>TRBJ1-1|TRBV27
CASSFQKNTEAFF
>TRBJ2-2|TRBV11-1
CASSRGLAQNTGELFF
>TRBJ2-7|TRBV7-6
CASSLAGAGTSAHEQYF
>TRBJ2-7|TRBV5-1
CASSLASGSYEQYF
>TRBJ2-3|TRBV29-1
CSVPPPSGVSTDTQYF
>TRBJ1-5|TRBV6-1
CASSGTGGAALEPQHF
>TRBJ2-1|TRBV4-1
CASSQVTGQYNEQFF
>TRBJ2-5|TRBV19
CASSISLAVETQYF
>TRBJ1-1|TRBV27
CASLRQGSFRNTEAFF
>TRBJ2-7|TRBV7-6
CASSLGEETYEQYF
>TRBJ2-3|TRBV9
CASSVVGSGVTDTQYF
>TRBJ2-1|TRBV27
CASSLSSGQHTYNEQFF
>TRBJ1-2|TRBV6-5
CASRSRVSRGYTF
>TRBJ1-5|TRBV9
CASSATGLSQQPQHF
>TRBJ1-4|TRBV4-1
CASSQTGLNEKLFF
>TRBJ2-1|TRBV7-8
CASSPGAGGLGEFF
>TRBJ2-7|TRBV28
CASSLGGRPGEQYF
>TRBJ2-1|TRBV19
CASSIVPGLASEQFF
>TRBJ1-4|TRBV5-1
CASSLRGTNEKLFF
>TRBJ1-2|TRBV7-9
CASSLPGDYGYTF
>TRBJ1-2|TRBV19
CASSIRQGDGYTF
>TRBJ2-1|TRBV25-1
CATRGDNEQFF
>TRBJ1-5|TRBV29-1
CSVEKDTNQPQHF
>TRBJ2-1|TRBV4-3
CASSQVGGSPNEQFF
>TRBJ2-2|TRBV4-3
CASSRELAGGPTGELFF
>TRBJ2-1|TRBV6-5
CASSHRGMNNEQFF
>TRBJ2-1|TRBV7-8
CASSFSGRASNEQFF
>TRBJ2-3|TRBV2
CASSGTSTDTQYF
>TRBJ2-1|TRBV11-3
CASSHTQGTSGRGGNEQFF